A selection of T cell receptor beta chains follows, all from one sample in a study of blood T cell repertoires in COVID-19. The table came from immunoSEQ multiplex PCR; TCRdb's copy has only in-frame clones and leaves some out. The sample yields approximately 120,000 clones, approximately 80% seen once. Sequencing was performed on peripheral blood. The receptors derive from a man aged 60 to 75 with acute or convalescent COVID-19. Each CDR3 is given with its conserved first and last residue. The D gene is left open where the match is weak.

d_call: TRBD1; v_call: TRBV5-5; j_call: TRBJ1-1; cdr3_length: 16; cdr3_aa: CASSLGQGALYTEAFF; cdr3_nt: TGTGCCAGCAGCTTGGGACAGGGGGCCCTGTACACTGAAGCTTTCTTT
d_call: TRBD1; v_call: TRBV5-1; j_call: TRBJ1-2; cdr3_length: 14; cdr3_aa: CASSPRQGGHGYTF; cdr3_nt: TGCGCCAGCAGCCCAAGACAGGGTGGGCATGGCTACACCTTC
d_call: TRBD2; v_call: TRBV18; j_call: TRBJ2-1; cdr3_length: 16; cdr3_aa: CASSPGTSGAYNEQFF; cdr3_nt: TGTGCCAGCTCACCCGGGACTAGCGGGGCCTACAATGAGCAGTTCTTC
d_call: TRBD1; v_call: TRBV28; j_call: TRBJ1-2; cdr3_length: 15; cdr3_aa: CASSPVGAGGYGYTF; cdr3_nt: TGTGCCAGCAGTCCCGTAGGGGCAGGGGGGTATGGCTACACCTTC
d_call: TRBD2; v_call: TRBV9; j_call: TRBJ2-2; cdr3_length: 16; cdr3_aa: CASNSLAGGPGGELFF; cdr3_nt: TGTGCCAGCAATTCACTAGCGGGAGGGCCCGGCGGGGAGCTGTTTTTT
d_call: -; v_call: TRBV6-4; j_call: TRBJ1-6; cdr3_length: 15; cdr3_aa: CASSVRSSYNSPLHF; cdr3_nt: TGTGCCAGCAGTGTGAGGAGCTCCTATAATTCACCCCTCCACTTT
d_call: TRBD1; v_call: TRBV29-1; j_call: TRBJ2-3; cdr3_length: 14; cdr3_aa: CSVGDRFPTDTQYF; cdr3_nt: TGCAGCGTGGGGGACAGGTTTCCCACAGATACGCAGTATTTT
d_call: -; v_call: TRBV9; j_call: TRBJ2-5; cdr3_length: 12; cdr3_aa: CASSPRGETQYF; cdr3_nt: TGTGCCAGCAGCCCTAGGGGAGAGACCCAGTACTTC
d_call: TRBD1; v_call: TRBV5-1; j_call: TRBJ1-2; cdr3_length: 15; cdr3_aa: CASSLRTGEAAGYTF; cdr3_nt: TGCGCCAGCAGCCTACGGACAGGGGAGGCGGCGGGCTACACCTTC
d_call: TRBD2; v_call: TRBV28; j_call: TRBJ2-7; cdr3_length: 14; cdr3_aa: CASTGTSGSYEQYF; cdr3_nt: TGTGCCAGTACCGGGACTAGCGGGAGTTACGAGCAGTACTTC
d_call: -; v_call: TRBV7-9; j_call: TRBJ2-1; cdr3_length: 15; cdr3_aa: CASSKTGHTYNEQFF; cdr3_nt: TGTGCCAGCAGCAAGACGGGACACACATACAATGAGCAGTTCTTC
d_call: -; v_call: TRBV1; j_call: TRBJ2-1; cdr3_length: 21; cdr3_aa: CTSSTPDTPILAGESYNEQFF; cdr3_nt: TGCACCAGCAGCACCCCGGACACACCAATTTTAGCGGGAGAATCCTACAATGAGCAGTTCTTC
d_call: -; v_call: TRBV19; j_call: TRBJ2-7; cdr3_length: 13; cdr3_aa: CASSLRFNAEQYF; cdr3_nt: TGTGCCAGTAGTCTACGTTTCAACGCCGAGCAGTACTTC
d_call: TRBD2; v_call: TRBV29-1; j_call: TRBJ2-1; cdr3_length: 17; cdr3_aa: CSVAGSGRARSNNEQFF; cdr3_nt: TGCAGCGTTGCGGGTAGCGGGAGGGCCAGATCTAACAATGAGCAGTTCTTC
d_call: -; v_call: TRBV28; j_call: TRBJ1-1; cdr3_length: 14; cdr3_aa: CASTVPNRGTEAFF; cdr3_nt: TGTGCCAGCACGGTTCCAAATAGGGGCACTGAAGCTTTCTTT
d_call: -; v_call: TRBV28; j_call: TRBJ1-2; cdr3_length: 12; cdr3_aa: CASSLAGYGYTF; cdr3_nt: TGTGCCAGCAGTTTAGCCGGCTATGGCTACACCTTC
d_call: TRBD2; v_call: TRBV9; j_call: TRBJ2-1; cdr3_length: 16; cdr3_aa: CASSGLAGLAYNEQFF; cdr3_nt: TGTGCCAGCAGCGGACTAGCGGGATTAGCCTACAATGAGCAGTTCTTC